Shown below are 10 T cell receptor beta chains from a single sample sequenced in a study of CXCR3-negative and CXCR3-positive naive CD8 T cells. Study-level findings and limits: CXCR3-positive naive cells carried more hydrophobic TRB CDR3s than CXCR3-negative ones.

cDNA libraries for TRB were generated by 5' RACE incorporating UMI labels. TCRdb re-called the 5' RACE reads and shows each CDR3 protein once, DNA omitted. Its table lists approximately 59,000 distinct CDR3 sequences. No cognate antigen is known for these TCRs. Source material: naive CXCR3+ CD8+ T cells from blood. Subset here: CD45RO-CCR7+CD27+CD95- naive CD8+ T cells expressing CXCR3 (TNR3+). These receptor sequences come from a human donor in good health. Some clones in this sample may be carry-over from other donors' samples.

The chain links TRBV21-1 to TRBJ2-7; lacking DNA, the TRBD1 call made by TCRdb goes unchecked. TRBV21-1 constitutes a pseudogene. The CDR3 spans 18 residues. The CDR3 here is CASSGRVETGTGVHEQYF.

The chain combines TRBV7-2 with TRBJ2-7; there is no DNA to check the TCRdb D call of TRBD2. The CDR3 loop spans 15 amino acids. Per germline, CDR1 SGHTA and CDR2 FQGNSA. The CDR3 sequence is CASSPAAGPPGEQYF.

The chain joins TRBV7-9 to TRBJ1-6; TCRdb lists TRBD1, though no DNA is available to test this call. Germline V lookup: CDR1 SEHNR, CDR2 FQNEAQ (reference sequence). This CDR3 is 14 amino acids long. CDR3 sequence reads: CASRPGQTNSPLHF.

The rearrangement uses TRBV7-6 and TRBJ1-1; absent DNA, TCRdb's TRBD1 call cannot be checked. CDR1 SGHVS and CDR2 FNYEAQ come from the germline V gene. CDR3 length equals 14 residues. The CDR3: CASSLAMGDTEAFF.

The CDR3 protein is CAISDFTGSSYEQYF. The chain combines TRBV10-3 with TRBJ2-7; TCRdb designates TRBD1, a call that cannot be tested without DNA. The CDR3 covers 15 residues. Per germline, CDR1 ENHRY and CDR2 SYGVKD.

The chain carries TRBV4-3 and TRBJ1-4. The CDR3 totals 15 residues. In germline, CDR1 is LGHNA, CDR2 YSLEER. The CDR3 loop is CASSQDLGSNEKLFF.

The chain is built from TRBV6-6 and TRBJ1-6; the D gene TCRdb calls, TRBD1, cannot be checked with no DNA. The CDR3 extends over 12 amino acids. CDR1 and CDR2 from the germline V gene are MNHNY and SVGAGI (reference sequence). The CDR3 sequence is CASSPTWGALHF.

This chain connects TRBV7-9 to TRBJ2-7; TCRdb's D call of TRBD1 is untestable without DNA. CDR1 and CDR2 from the germline V gene are SEHNR and FQNEAQ (reference sequence). This CDR3 contains 14 residues. The CDR3 loop is CASNPSDRDYEQYF.

The chain couples TRBV20-1 to TRBJ2-3; TCRdb's D call of TRBD2 is untestable without DNA. Germline CDR1 reads DFQATT; CDR2 reads SNEGSKA (reference sequence). This CDR3 comprises 15 residues. The CDR3 spells CSAAEFSGDTDTQYF.

The V and J genes are TRBV6-6 and TRBJ2-1; TCRdb's D call of TRBD1 is untestable without DNA. The CDR3 totals 15 residues. CDR1 MNHNY and CDR2 SVGAGI come from the germline V gene (reference sequence). The CDR3 loop is CASSYRGPSYNEQFF.